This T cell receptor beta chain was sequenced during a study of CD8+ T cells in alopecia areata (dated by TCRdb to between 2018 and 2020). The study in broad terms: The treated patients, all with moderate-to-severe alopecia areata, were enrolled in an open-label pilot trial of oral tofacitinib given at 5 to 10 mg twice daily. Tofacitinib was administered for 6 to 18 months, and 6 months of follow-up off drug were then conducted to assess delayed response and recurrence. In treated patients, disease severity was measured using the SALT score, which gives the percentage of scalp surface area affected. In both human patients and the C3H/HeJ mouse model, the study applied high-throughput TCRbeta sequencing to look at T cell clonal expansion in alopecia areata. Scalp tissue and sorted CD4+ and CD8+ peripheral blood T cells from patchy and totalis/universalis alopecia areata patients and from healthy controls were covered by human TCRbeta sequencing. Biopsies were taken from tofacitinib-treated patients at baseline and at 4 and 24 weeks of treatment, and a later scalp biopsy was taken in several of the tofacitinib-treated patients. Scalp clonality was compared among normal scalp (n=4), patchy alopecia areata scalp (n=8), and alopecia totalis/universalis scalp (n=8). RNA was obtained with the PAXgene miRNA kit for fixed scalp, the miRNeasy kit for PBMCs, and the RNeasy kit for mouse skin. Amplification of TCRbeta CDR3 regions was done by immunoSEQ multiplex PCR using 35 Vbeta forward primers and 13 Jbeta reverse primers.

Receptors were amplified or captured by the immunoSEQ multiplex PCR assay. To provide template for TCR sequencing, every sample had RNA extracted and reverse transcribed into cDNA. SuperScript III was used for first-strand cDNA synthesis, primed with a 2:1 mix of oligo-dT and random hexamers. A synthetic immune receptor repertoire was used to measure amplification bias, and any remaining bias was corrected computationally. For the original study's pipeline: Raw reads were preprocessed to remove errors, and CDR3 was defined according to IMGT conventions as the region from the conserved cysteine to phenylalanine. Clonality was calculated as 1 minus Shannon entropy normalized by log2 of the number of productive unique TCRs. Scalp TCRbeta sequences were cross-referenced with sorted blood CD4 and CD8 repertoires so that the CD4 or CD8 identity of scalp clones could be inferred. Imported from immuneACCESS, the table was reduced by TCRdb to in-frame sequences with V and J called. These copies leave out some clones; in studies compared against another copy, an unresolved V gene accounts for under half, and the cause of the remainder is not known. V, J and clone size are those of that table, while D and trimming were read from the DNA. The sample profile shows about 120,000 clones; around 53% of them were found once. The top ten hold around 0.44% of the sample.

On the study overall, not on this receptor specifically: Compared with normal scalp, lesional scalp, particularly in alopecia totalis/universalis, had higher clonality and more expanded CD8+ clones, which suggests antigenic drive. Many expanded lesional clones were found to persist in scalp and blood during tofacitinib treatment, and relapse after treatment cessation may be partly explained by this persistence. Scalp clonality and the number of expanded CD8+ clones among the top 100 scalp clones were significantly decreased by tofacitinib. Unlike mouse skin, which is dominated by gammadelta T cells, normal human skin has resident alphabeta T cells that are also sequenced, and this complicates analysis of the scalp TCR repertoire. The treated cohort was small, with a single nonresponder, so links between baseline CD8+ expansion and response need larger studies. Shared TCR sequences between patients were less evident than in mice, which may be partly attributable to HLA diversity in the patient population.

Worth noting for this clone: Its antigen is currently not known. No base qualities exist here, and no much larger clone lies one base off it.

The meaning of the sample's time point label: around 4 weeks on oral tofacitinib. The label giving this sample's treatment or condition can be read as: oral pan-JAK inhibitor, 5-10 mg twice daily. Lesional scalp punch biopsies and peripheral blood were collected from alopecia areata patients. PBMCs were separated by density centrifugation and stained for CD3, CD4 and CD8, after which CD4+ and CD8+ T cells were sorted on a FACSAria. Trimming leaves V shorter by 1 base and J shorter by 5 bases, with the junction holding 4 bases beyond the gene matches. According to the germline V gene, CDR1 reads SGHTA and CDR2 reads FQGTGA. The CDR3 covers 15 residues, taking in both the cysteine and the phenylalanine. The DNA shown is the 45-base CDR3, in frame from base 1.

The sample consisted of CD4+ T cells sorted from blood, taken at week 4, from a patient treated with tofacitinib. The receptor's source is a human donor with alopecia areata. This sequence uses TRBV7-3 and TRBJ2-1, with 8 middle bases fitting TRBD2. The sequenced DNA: TGTGCCAGCAGCTTAAACGGAGCGGGAGACAATGAGCAGTTCTTC. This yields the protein CASSLNGAGDNEQFF.